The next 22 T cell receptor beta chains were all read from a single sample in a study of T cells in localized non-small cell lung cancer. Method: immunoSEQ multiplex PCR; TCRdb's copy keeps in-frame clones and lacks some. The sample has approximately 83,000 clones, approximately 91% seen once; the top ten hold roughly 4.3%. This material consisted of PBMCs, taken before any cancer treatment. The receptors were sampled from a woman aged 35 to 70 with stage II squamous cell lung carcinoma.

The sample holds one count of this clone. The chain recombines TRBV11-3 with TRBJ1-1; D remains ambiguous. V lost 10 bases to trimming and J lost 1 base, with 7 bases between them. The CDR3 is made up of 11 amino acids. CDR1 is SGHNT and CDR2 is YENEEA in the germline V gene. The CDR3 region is CANPRNTEAFF. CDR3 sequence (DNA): TGTGCCAACCCCAGGAACACTGAAGCTTTCTTT.

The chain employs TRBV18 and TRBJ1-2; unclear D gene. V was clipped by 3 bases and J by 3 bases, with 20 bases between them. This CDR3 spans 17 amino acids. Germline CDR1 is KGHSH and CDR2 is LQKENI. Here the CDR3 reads CASSPVEAGYSYYGYTF. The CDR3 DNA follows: TGTGCCAGCTCACCGGTCGAGGCAGGCTATTCATACTATGGCTACACCTTC.

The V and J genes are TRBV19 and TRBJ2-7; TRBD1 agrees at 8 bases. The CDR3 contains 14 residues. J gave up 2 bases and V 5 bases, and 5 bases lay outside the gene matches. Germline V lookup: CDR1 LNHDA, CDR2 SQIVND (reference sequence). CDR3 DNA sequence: TGTGCCAGTAGTCTACAGGGGGGCACCTACGAGCAGTACTTC. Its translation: CASSLQGGTYEQYF. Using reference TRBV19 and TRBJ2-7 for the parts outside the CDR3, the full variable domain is DGGITQSPKYLFRKEGQNVTLSCEQNLNHDAMYWYRQDPGQGLRLIYYSQIVNDFQKGDIAEGYSVSREKKESFPLTVTSAQKNPTAFYLCASSLQGGTYEQYFGPGTRLTVT.

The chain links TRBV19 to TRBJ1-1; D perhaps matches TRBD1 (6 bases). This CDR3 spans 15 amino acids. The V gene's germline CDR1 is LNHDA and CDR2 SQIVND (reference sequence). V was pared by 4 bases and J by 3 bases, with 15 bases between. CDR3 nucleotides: TGTGCCAGTAGTAACCGGGGGGGCGTTCACACTGAAGCTTTCTTT. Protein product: CASSNRGGVHTEAFF.

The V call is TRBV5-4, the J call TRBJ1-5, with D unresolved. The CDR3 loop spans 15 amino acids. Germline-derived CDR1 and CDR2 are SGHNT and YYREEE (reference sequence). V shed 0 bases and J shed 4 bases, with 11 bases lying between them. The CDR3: CASSLGSDPNQPQHF. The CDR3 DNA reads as TGTGCCAGCAGCTTGGGTTCCGATCCAAATCAGCCCCAGCATTTT.

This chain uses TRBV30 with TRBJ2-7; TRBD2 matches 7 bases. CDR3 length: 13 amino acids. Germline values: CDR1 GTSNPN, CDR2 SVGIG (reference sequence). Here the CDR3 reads CAQSGGGSYEQYF. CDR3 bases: TGTGCACAAAGTGGGGGGGGATCCTACGAGCAGTACTTC.

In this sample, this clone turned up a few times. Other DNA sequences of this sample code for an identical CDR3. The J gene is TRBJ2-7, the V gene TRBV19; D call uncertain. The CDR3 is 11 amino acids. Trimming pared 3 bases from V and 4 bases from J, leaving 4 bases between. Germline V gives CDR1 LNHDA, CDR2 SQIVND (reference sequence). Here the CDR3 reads CASSIGYEQYF. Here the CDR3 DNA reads TGTGCCAGTAGTATTGGTTACGAGCAGTACTTC.

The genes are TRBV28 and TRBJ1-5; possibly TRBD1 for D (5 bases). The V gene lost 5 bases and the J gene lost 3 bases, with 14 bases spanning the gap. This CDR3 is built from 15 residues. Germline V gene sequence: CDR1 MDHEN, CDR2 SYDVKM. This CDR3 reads CASSPSAGINQPQHF. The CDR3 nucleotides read TGTGCCAGCAGTCCGTCGGCAGGGATCAATCAGCCCCAGCATTTT.

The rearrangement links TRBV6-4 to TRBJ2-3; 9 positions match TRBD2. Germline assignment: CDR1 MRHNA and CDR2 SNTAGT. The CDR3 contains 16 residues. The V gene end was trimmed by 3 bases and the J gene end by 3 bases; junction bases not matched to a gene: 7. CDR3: CASSDRAGGATDTQYF. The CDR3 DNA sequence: TGTGCCAGCAGTGATCGAGCGGGGGGTGCGACAGATACGCAGTATTTT.

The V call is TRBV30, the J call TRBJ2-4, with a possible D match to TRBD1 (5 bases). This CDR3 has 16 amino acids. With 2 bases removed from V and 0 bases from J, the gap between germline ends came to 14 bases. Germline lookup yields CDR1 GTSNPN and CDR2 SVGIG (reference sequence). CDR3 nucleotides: TGTGCCTGGAGTCCAGACAGCCCGATAGCCAAAAACATTCAGTACTTC. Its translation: CAWSPDSPIAKNIQYF.

CDR3: CSVGLLGGGGTEAFF. The DNA for the CDR3 is TGCAGCGTTGGGTTACTGGGGGGCGGCGGGACTGAAGCTTTCTTT. The V call is TRBV29-1, the J call TRBJ1-1; a possible D gene is TRBD1 (6 bases). V was clipped by 4 bases and J by 5 bases, with 20 bases between them. This CDR3 comprises 15 residues. Germline V gene sequence: CDR1 SQVTM, CDR2 ANQGSEA.

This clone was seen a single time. CDR3: CASRRANTDTQYF. The CDR3 nucleotides read TGTGCCAGCAGAAGGGCAAACACAGATACGCAGTATTTT. The V gene is TRBV28, the J gene TRBJ2-3, with D unresolved. The CDR3 has 13 residues. V lost 6 bases, J lost 2 bases, and 9 bases lay in between. CDR1 and CDR2 (germline): MDHEN, SYDVKM.

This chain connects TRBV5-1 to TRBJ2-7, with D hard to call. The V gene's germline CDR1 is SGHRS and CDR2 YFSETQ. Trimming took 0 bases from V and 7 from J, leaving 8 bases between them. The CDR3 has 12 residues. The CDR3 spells CASSLGPGEQYF. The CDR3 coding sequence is TGCGCCAGCAGCTTGGGCCCCGGGGAGCAGTACTTC.

The CDR3 here is CASSLAAKGFTDTQYF. CDR3 coding DNA: TGTGCCAGCAGCTTGGCCGCTAAGGGGTTCACAGATACGCAGTATTTT. V usage is TRBV5-4 and J usage is TRBJ2-3, with a tentative D call TRBD1 (5 bases). The CDR3 loop spans 16 amino acids. The V gene's germline CDR1 is SGHNT and CDR2 YYREEE (reference sequence). V shed 0 bases and J shed 2 bases, with 13 bases lying between them.

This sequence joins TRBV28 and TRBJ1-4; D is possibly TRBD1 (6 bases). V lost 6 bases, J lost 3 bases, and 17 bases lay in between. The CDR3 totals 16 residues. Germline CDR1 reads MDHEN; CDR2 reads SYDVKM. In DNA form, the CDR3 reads TGTGCCAGCAGCCGGACGCAGACAGGACCTAATGAAAAACTGTTTTTT. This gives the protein CASSRTQTGPNEKLFF.

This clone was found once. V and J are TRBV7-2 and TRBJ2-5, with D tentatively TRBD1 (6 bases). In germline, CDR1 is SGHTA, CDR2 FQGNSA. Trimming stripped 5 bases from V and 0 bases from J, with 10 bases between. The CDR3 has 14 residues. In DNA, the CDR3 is TGTGCCAGCAGCCCAGGGGCGTACCAAGAGACCCAGTACTTC. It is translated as CASSPGAYQETQYF.

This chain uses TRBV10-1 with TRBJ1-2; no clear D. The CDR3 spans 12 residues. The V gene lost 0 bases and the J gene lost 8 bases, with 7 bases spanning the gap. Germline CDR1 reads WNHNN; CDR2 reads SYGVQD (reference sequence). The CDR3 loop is CASSESRVGYTF. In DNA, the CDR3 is TGCGCCAGCAGTGAGTCGAGGGTCGGCTACACCTTC.

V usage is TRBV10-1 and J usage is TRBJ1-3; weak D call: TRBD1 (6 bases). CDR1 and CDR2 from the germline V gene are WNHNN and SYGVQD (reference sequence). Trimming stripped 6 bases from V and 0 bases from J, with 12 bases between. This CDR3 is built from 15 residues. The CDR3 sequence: CASRIGGLSGNTIYF. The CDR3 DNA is TGCGCCAGCAGAATAGGGGGACTCTCTGGAAACACCATATATTTT.

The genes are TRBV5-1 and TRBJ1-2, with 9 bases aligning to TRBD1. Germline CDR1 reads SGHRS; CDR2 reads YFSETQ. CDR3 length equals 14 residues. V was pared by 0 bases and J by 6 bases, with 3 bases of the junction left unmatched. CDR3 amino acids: CASSLAGTGNGYTF. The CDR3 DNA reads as TGCGCCAGCAGCTTGGCCGGGACAGGGAATGGCTACACCTTC.

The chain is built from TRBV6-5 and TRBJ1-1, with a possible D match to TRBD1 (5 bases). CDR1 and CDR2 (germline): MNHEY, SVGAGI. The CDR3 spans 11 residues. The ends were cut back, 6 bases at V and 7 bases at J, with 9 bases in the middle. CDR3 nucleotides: TGTGCCAGCAGCAGAGGGGATGAAGCTTTCTTT. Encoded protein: CASSRGDEAFF.

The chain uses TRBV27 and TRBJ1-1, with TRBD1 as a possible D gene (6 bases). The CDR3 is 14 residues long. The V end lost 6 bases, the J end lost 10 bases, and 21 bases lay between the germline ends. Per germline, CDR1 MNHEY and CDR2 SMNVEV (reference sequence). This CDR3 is CASSLGASGAGAFF. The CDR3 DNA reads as TGTGCCAGCAGCCTCGGAGCGTCAGGGGCGGGAGCTTTCTTT.

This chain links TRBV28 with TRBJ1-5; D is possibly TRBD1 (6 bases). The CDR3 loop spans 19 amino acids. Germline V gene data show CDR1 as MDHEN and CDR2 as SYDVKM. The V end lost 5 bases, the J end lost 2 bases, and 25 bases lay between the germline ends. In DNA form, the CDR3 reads TGTGCCAGCAGTCGTCTGGGCTTAAGGGGGACGCGTGGCAATCAGCCCCAGCATTTT. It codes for CASSRLGLRGTRGNQPQHF.